This T cell receptor beta chain was sequenced during a study of T cell repertoires in cytomegalovirus infection. About the study: Matching HLA type and CMV infection were both indicated by public TCR beta signatures.

Points from the study as a whole: Dominating the ex vivo response were TCR beta clonotypes that were CMV-specific and HLA-C-restricted.

One entry per CDR3 protein results from TCRdb running MiXCR on the reads. This sample yields fewer than 550,000 distinct CDR3 sequences, of which around 11% are seen a single time; roughly a tenth belongs to the top ten. Turning to this clonotype: The antigen is unknown.

Trimming at V came to 4 bases and at J to 1 base, leaving 6 bases not matched to a gene. This CDR3 is built from 17 residues. Germline CDR1 is SEHNR and CDR2 is FQNEAQ (reference sequence). This clonotype was obtained from a human donor in good health (CMV status not recorded). Some clones in this sample may be carry-over from other donors' samples. This chain joins TRBV7-9 and TRBJ2-3; 12 bases are a match to TRBD2. What was sequenced was PBMCs. The CDR3 DNA reads TGTGCCAGCAGCTCAAGACTAGCGGGAGTACGCACAGATACGCAGTATTTT. Protein product: CASSSRLAGVRTDTQYF.